The TCR beta chain under discussion was sequenced for a study of T cell changes during pregnancy in multiple sclerosis. The assay was immunoSEQ multiplex PCR, and TCRdb's table has in-frame clones only and misses some. The data show roughly 40,000 clones, 90% to 95% seen once. V was pared by 1 base and J by 7 bases, with 4 bases of the junction left unmatched. CDR3 length equals 15 residues. The germline gives CDR1 LGHNA, CDR2 YNFKEQ. Specimen: CD4+ T cells from peripheral blood mononuclear cells, collected after pregnancy. The origin of this receptor is a female donor with multiple sclerosis, enrolled in a pregnancy study. The V gene is TRBV4-2, the J gene TRBJ2-5; 12 bases align to TRBD2. This CDR3 reads CASSQGLAGVRTQYF. In DNA form, the CDR3 reads TGTGCCAGCAGCCAAGGACTAGCGGGGGTCCGGACCCAGTACTTC.